The rows below give T cell receptor beta chains drawn from one sample of a study of human T cells and chemical hapten exposure. TCRdb redid the calling of the RACE reads with MiXCR, one entry per CDR3 protein. The sample records about 140,000 distinct CDR3 sequences, roughly 12% being singletons. The material was whole blood, obtained in connection with sensitization to the hapten diphenylcyclopropenone (DPC). All receptors derive from a woman aged 45-65 years with alopecia areata. Some clones in this sample may be carry-over from other donors' samples. CDR3s include the opening cysteine and the closing phenylalanine or tryptophan. D genes are given only for firm matches. Only part of the rows carry a size: once, few, many, or a class if the clone is expanded.

cdr3_length	j_call	v_call	d_call	clone_size	cdr3_aa	cdr3_nt
13	TRBJ2-1	TRBV3-1	NA	few	CASSQSSKNEQFF	TGTGCCAGCAGCCAAAGCAGTAAGAATGAGCAGTTCTTC
15	TRBJ1-5	TRBV10-1	NA	few	CASINSKRENQPQHF	TGCGCCAGCATCAACAGTAAGAGAGAGAACCAGCCCCAGCATTTT
17	TRBJ2-3	TRBV5-4	TRBD2	NA	CASSLVAGERGTDTQYF	TGTGCCAGCAGCTTGGTAGCGGGAGAGCGGGGCACAGATACGCAGTATTTT
16	TRBJ2-7	TRBV2	TRBD1	many	CASSDDWTGGFYEQYF	TGTGCCAGCAGTGACGACTGGACAGGCGGGTTCTACGAGCAGTACTTC
14	TRBJ2-1	TRBV3-1	NA	NA	CASSQVGVRNEQFF	TGTGCCAGCAGCCAAGTCGGAGTTCGGAATGAGCAGTTCTTC
17	TRBJ1-5	TRBV27	TRBD1	NA	CASSLKGAWGGNQPQHF	TGTGCCAGCAGTTTAAAGGGGGCATGGGGAGGCAATCAGCCCCAGCATTTT
14	TRBJ2-1	TRBV6-6	NA	many	CASTRGPSYNEQFF	TGTGCCAGCACTAGAGGACCCTCCTACAATGAGCAGTTCTTC
16	TRBJ2-2	TRBV7-9	TRBD2	few	CASSFRSGTITGELFF	TGTGCCAGCAGCTTCCGTTCCGGGACTATCACCGGGGAGCTGTTTTTT
15	TRBJ2-3	TRBV28	NA	many	CASSLSQRGTDTQYF	TGTGCCAGCAGTTTATCGCAAAGAGGAACAGATACGCAGTATTTT
16	TRBJ2-7	TRBV7-2	TRBD2	NA	CASSSQPGLAGFEQYF	TGTGCCAGCAGCTCCCAACCGGGACTAGCGGGATTCGAGCAGTACTTC
15	TRBJ2-1	TRBV7-9	NA	many	CASSANLAVNNEQFF	TGTGCCAGCAGCGCCAATTTGGCGGTAAACAATGAGCAGTTCTTC
19	TRBJ2-3	TRBV7-9	TRBD2	NA	CASSLAGLAGPAGGDTQYF	TGTGCCAGCAGCTTAGCGGGTCTAGCGGGACCCGCCGGTGGAGATACGCAGTATTTT
17	TRBJ1-1	TRBV6-2/TRBV6-3	NA	few	CASSYGTSWDRNTEAFF	TGTGCCAGCAGTTACGGGACTTCTTGGGACCGTAACACTGAAGCTTTCTTT
16	TRBJ2-4	TRBV3-1	NA	many	CASSQSQGQGKNIQYF	TGTGCCAGCAGCCAATCACAGGGTCAGGGCAAAAACATTCAGTACTTC
13	TRBJ1-6	TRBV20-1	NA	many	CSASSDRNSPLHF	TGCAGTGCTAGTTCAGATCGAAATTCACCCCTCCACTTT
17	TRBJ2-3	TRBV6-1	TRBD1	NA	CASSAGTGGSSTDTQYF	TGTGCCAGCAGCGCCGGGACAGGGGGCTCTAGCACAGATACGCAGTATTTT
17	TRBJ1-1	TRBV12-3/TRBV12-4	TRBD1	many	CASSQRTGPIMNTEAFF	TGTGCCAGCAGCCAACGGACAGGACCGATTATGAACACTGAAGCTTTCTTT
16	TRBJ2-5	TRBV24-1	NA	few	CATSAPTAGSQETQYF	TGTGCCACCAGTGCCCCGACGGCCGGCAGCCAAGAGACCCAGTACTTC
12	TRBJ2-3	TRBV29-1	NA	many	CSVDGLSDTQYF	TGCAGCGTTGACGGGCTGTCAGATACGCAGTATTTT
15	TRBJ2-3	TRBV7-6	NA	few	CASSDSGAFTDTQYF	TGTGCCAGCAGCGATAGCGGAGCATTCACAGATACGCAGTATTTT
13	TRBJ2-1	TRBV7-2	TRBD2	NA	CASSLNSGSGQFF	TGTGCCAGCAGCTTAAATAGCGGGAGCGGGCAGTTCTTC
15	TRBJ2-5	TRBV20-1	TRBD1	few	CSARGPGQGLETQYF	TGCAGTGCTAGGGGACCGGGACAGGGTCTAGAGACCCAGTACTTC
17	TRBJ2-1	TRBV9	TRBD2	NA	CASSENAGTSGYNEQFF	TGTGCCAGCAGTGAGAATGCCGGGACTAGCGGCTACAATGAGCAGTTCTTC
13	TRBJ2-3	TRBV29-1	NA	NA	CSAAPDSTDTQYF	TGCAGCGCCGCACCGGATAGCACAGATACGCAGTATTTT
12	TRBJ1-1	TRBV6-5	TRBD1	few	CASSLRQGEAFF	TGTGCCAGCAGTTTACGACAGGGTGAAGCTTTCTTT
16	TRBJ2-7	TRBV10-3	NA	many	CAISGSQVARSYEQYF	TGTGCCATCAGTGGATCACAGGTTGCACGCTCCTACGAGCAGTACTTC
15	TRBJ2-3	TRBV7-3	NA	NA	CASSLPTGVADTQYF	TGTGCCAGCAGCTTACCCACCGGGGTAGCCGATACGCAGTATTTT
17	TRBJ2-1	TRBV20-1	TRBD2	NA	CSARRTSGFQGRGEQFF	TGCAGTGCTAGGAGGACTAGCGGGTTTCAGGGGCGCGGTGAGCAGTTCTTC
18	TRBJ2-3	TRBV7-8	TRBD1	many	CASSPGYRGGGHADTQYF	TGTGCCAGCAGCCCAGGATACAGGGGTGGTGGGCACGCAGATACGCAGTATTTT
16	TRBJ2-6	TRBV6-6	TRBD1	many	CASSRDRSSGANVLTF	TGTGCCAGCAGTCGGGACAGAAGCTCTGGGGCCAACGTCCTGACTTTC
13	TRBJ2-2	TRBV5-4	NA	few	CASSGGNTGELFF	TGTGCCAGCAGCGGCGGGAACACCGGGGAGCTGTTTTTT
14	TRBJ2-7	TRBV9	TRBD2	many	CASSQLAGGGEQYF	TGTGCCAGCAGTCAGCTAGCGGGAGGAGGAGAGCAGTACTTC
14	TRBJ2-5	TRBV12-3/TRBV12-4	NA	few	CASNRRGYQETQYF	TGTGCCAGCAACCGAAGGGGGTACCAAGAGACCCAGTACTTC
15	TRBJ2-1	TRBV18	TRBD1	many	CASSPRGQGYNEQFF	TGTGCCAGCTCACCAAGGGGACAGGGGTACAATGAGCAGTTCTTC
15	TRBJ1-1	TRBV29-1	TRBD1	many	CSARDRGSVNTEAFF	TGCAGCGCAAGAGACAGGGGTAGTGTGAACACTGAAGCTTTCTTT
14	TRBJ2-2	TRBV29-1	TRBD2	many	CSVLAGISTGELFF	TGCAGCGTCCTAGCGGGTATCTCCACCGGGGAGCTGTTTTTT
13	TRBJ2-7	TRBV12-3/TRBV12-4	NA	few	CASTPGVQTEQYF	TGTGCCAGCACCCCGGGGGTACAGACCGAGCAGTACTTC
13	TRBJ2-2	TRBV29-1	TRBD1	few	CSVVRGLTGELFF	TGCAGCGTTGTCAGGGGGCTCACCGGGGAGCTGTTTTTT
14	TRBJ1-1	TRBV5-1	NA	many	CASSLGRQNTEAFF	TGCGCCAGCAGCTTGGGACGGCAGAACACTGAAGCTTTCTTT
14	TRBJ2-1	TRBV10-3	TRBD2	many	CAITRGLAINEQFF	TGTGCCATCACGCGGGGACTAGCCATCAATGAGCAGTTCTTC
15	TRBJ2-3	TRBV20-1	TRBD2	NA	CSAQERTSGPRTQYF	TGCAGTGCTCAGGAAAGGACTAGCGGCCCCCGGACGCAGTATTTT